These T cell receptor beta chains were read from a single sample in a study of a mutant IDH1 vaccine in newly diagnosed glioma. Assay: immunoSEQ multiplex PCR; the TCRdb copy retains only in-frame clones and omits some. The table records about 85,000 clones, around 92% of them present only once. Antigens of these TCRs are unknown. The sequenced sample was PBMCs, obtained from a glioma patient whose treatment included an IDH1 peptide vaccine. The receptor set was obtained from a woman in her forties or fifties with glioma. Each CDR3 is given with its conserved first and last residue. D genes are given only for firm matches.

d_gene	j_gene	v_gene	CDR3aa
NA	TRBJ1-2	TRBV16	CASSQSGTGRDYGYTF
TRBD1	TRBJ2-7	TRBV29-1	CSVERTGTYEQYF
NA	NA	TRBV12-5	CASAGGQGDYEQYF
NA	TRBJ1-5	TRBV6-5	CASSETHGGQPQHF
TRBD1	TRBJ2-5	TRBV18	CASSPRAPTGQETQYF
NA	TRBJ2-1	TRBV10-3	CAISSGSPSNEQFF
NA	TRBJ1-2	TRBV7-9	CASSLEGGYGYTF
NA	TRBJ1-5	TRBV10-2	CASSEGALGQPQHF
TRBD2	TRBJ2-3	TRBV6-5	CASGGLAGTDTQYF
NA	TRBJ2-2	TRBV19	CASSIESTALSTGELFF
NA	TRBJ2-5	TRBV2	CASSEPAQETQYF
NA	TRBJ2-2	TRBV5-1	CASSLEGPGELFF
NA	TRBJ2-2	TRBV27	CASTSPNTGELFF
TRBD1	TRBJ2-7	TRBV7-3	CASSFGTGGSYEQYF
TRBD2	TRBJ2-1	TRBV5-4	CASSFGLAGGYEQFF
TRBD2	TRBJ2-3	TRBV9	CASSASGDYSTDTQYF
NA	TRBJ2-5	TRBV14	CASSQSSGLSTQYF
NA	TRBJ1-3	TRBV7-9	CASSLRAGHLFSGNTIYF
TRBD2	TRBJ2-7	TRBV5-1	CASSPRTREGEQYF
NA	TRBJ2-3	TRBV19	CASSNQGRGTDTQYF
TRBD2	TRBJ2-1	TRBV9	CASSVAVKREFGSYNEQFF
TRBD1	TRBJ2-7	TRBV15	CATSGVRQGPYEQYF
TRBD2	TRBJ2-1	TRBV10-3	CAITPGLAGGLPSYNEQFF